Listed here are 29 T cell receptor beta chains from one sample, sequenced in a study of blood T cell repertoires in COVID-19 (dated by TCRdb to 2019 to 2021). The receptor library was made with the immunoSEQ multiplex PCR assay. As stored in TCRdb, this immuneACCESS dataset retains in-frame rearrangements with V and J assigned. A fraction of the clones does not appear; measured against another copy, unresolved V genes explain less than half of the discrepancy, and the remainder lacks a known reason. Here the sample has approximately 270,000 clones; 85% to 90% occur a single time. The ten largest clonotypes hold approximately 4% of the sample. Sequenced material: PBMCs or T cells enriched from blood (not recorded which). The receptors shown here come from a woman in her twenties or thirties with acute COVID-19.

V and J are TRBV9 and TRBJ2-5; 11 bases are shared with TRBD2. J was trimmed by 4 bases and V by 4 bases; bases with no gene match: 3. This CDR3 contains 14 residues. Germline V gives CDR1 SGDLS, CDR2 YYNGEE. CDR3 DNA sequence: TGTGCCAGCAGCCTCCTAGCGGGAGGAGAGACCCAGTACTTC. Its translation is CASSLLAGGETQYF.

The rearrangement uses TRBV6-1 and TRBJ1-6; no clear D. The CDR3 consists of 19 residues. V gave up 3 bases and J gave up 0 bases, with 18 bases separating them. Germline lookup yields CDR1 MNHNS and CDR2 SASEGT. CDR3: CASSDDIWAAGSYNSPLHF. In nucleotides, the CDR3 is TGTGCCAGCAGTGACGATATCTGGGCAGCGGGCTCCTATAATTCACCCCTCCACTTT.

This chain joins TRBV25-1 and TRBJ2-2; 10 positions match TRBD1. In germline, CDR1 is MGHDK, CDR2 SYGVNS. The CDR3 is 17 residues long. The J segment lost 2 bases and the V segment lost 4 bases, leaving 7 bases of the junction unmatched. The CDR3 region is CASSGQRQGANTGELFF. Here the CDR3 DNA reads TGTGCCAGCAGTGGGCAACGACAGGGGGCCAACACCGGGGAGCTGTTTTTT.

The CDR3 protein is CASSARDTHTGELFF. The CDR3 DNA reads as TGTGCCAGTAGTGCCCGGGACACCCACACCGGGGAGCTGTTTTTT. J is TRBJ2-2 and V is TRBV19; the D gene is possibly TRBD1 (6 bases). This CDR3 has 15 residues. V was pared by 5 bases and J by 3 bases, with 13 bases between. Germline V CDR1 and CDR2: LNHDA, SQIVND (reference sequence).

V is TRBV4-1 and J is TRBJ2-3; 10 bases match TRBD2. The ends lost 1 base at V and 4 bases at J; junction bases unmatched: 5. The CDR3 consists of 16 residues. CDR1 is MGHRA and CDR2 is YSYEKL in the germline V gene. DNA for the CDR3: TGCGCCAGCAGCCAAGTTGGACTAGCGGACTCAGATACGCAGTATTTT. It translates to CASSQVGLADSDTQYF.

This sequence joins TRBV11-2 and TRBJ2-2; 7 bases are shared with TRBD1. Germline assignment: CDR1 SGHAT and CDR2 FQNNGV. Trimming took 3 bases from V and 0 from J; bases not matched to a gene: 4. CDR3 length: 16 residues. CDR3 amino acids: CASSFLGQTNTGELFF. CDR3 coding DNA: TGTGCCAGCAGCTTCCTGGGACAGACGAACACCGGGGAGCTGTTTTTT. The variable domain in full, with the rest retrieved from reference TRBV11-2 and TRBJ2-2, is EAGVAQSPRYKIIEKRQSVAFWCNPISGHATLYWYQQILGQGPKLLIQFQNNGVVDDSQLPKDRFSAERLKGVDSTLKIQPAKLEDSAVYLCASSFLGQTNTGELFFGEGSRLTVL.

The genes are TRBV19 and TRBJ2-1; a possible D gene is TRBD2 (6 bases). The CDR3 spans 15 residues. CDR1 is LNHDA, CDR2 SQIVND, per germline (reference sequence). V was clipped by 5 bases and J by 8 bases, with 19 bases between them. The chain's CDR3 is CASSSPTGRWDEQFF. CDR3 coding DNA: TGTGCCAGTAGTTCCCCGACGGGGAGGTGGGATGAGCAGTTCTTC.

About this clone itself: A read error may account for a junction end that differs from germline. The chain is built from TRBV19 and TRBJ1-1, with 9 bases aligning to TRBD1. The CDR3 spans 14 residues. Germline CDR1 and CDR2: LNHDA and SQIVND (reference sequence). In DNA, the CDR3 is TGTGTCAGTAAAGCACAGGGGGCTTTGACTGAAGCTTTCTTT. Protein sequence: CVSKAQGALTEAFF.

CDR3: CASSSTMTGFLYEQYF. CDR3 nucleotides: TGTGCCAGCAGTTCCACTATGACAGGGTTCCTCTACGAGCAGTACTTC. This chain connects TRBV28 to TRBJ2-7, with 7 positions matching TRBD1. From germline, CDR1 is MDHEN and CDR2 SYDVKM. V lost 4 bases to trimming and J lost 3 bases; unmatched junction nucleotides: 12. The CDR3 covers 16 residues.

The chain joins TRBV3-1 (or the pseudogene TRBV3-2) to TRBJ2-7; 7 bases map to TRBD2. Losses at the gene ends were 7 bases for V and 3 bases for J; bases not matched to a gene: 3. The CDR3 runs to 12 residues. Looked up from germline, CDR1 is LGHDT and CDR2 is YNNKEL (reference sequence). In DNA, the CDR3 is TGTGCCAGCAAGGCTAGCGGCTACGAGCAGTACTTC. Encoded protein: CASKASGYEQYF.

This rearrangement joins TRBV27 to TRBJ2-1; TRBD2 matches 10 bases. Looked up from germline, CDR1 is MNHEY and CDR2 is SMNVEV (reference sequence). The CDR3 is 18 amino acids. J gave up 4 bases and V 6 bases, and 15 bases lay outside the gene matches. The CDR3: CASRPDVPSGGPYNEQFF. The DNA for the CDR3 is TGTGCCAGCAGACCTGACGTACCTAGCGGGGGACCATACAATGAGCAGTTCTTC.

In DNA form, the CDR3 reads TGTGCCAGCAGTGAACTAGCGGGAGGCACAGATACGCAGTATTTT. It yields the protein CASSELAGGTDTQYF. The chain uses TRBV2 and TRBJ2-3; 10 bases map to TRBD2. V dropped 2 bases and J dropped 1; count of bases not matched to a gene: 0. The CDR3 has 15 amino acids. Germline V gene data show CDR1 as SNHLY and CDR2 as FYNNEI.

About this clone itself: Compared with germline, one end of the junction differs, possibly owing to a read error. V and J are TRBV7-7 and TRBJ2-1, with TRBD2 matching over 7 bases. CDR3 length: 14 amino acids. Germline values: CDR1 SSHAT, CDR2 FNYEAQ (reference sequence). The CDR3, as DNA: TGTGCTAGCAGCATCGGACTAGACAACAATGAGCAGTTCTTC. It translates to CASSIGLDNNEQFF.

The chain is built from TRBV4-3 and TRBJ2-7; 11 nucleotides agree with TRBD1. Germline CDR1 and CDR2: LGHNA and YSLEER. The CDR3 extends over 16 amino acids. V trimming: 0 bases; J trimming: 3 bases; junction bases outside the gene matches: 4. CDR3 residues: CASSQESGTGGYEQYF. For the CDR3, the DNA is TGCGCCAGCAGCCAAGAGTCCGGGACAGGGGGCTACGAGCAGTACTTC.

As to this clone: Other DNA sequences in this specimen translate into the identical CDR3. This chain joins TRBV30 and TRBJ2-7; tentatively, D is TRBD1 (5 bases). Germline loops: CDR1 GTSNPN, CDR2 SVGIG (reference sequence). V was shortened by 1 base and J by 4 bases, with 8 bases between the two germline ends. This CDR3 spans 12 amino acids. The DNA for the CDR3 is TGTGCCTGGAGTGGCTCAGGGTACGAGCAGTACTTC. This translates into CAWSGSGYEQYF.

The rearrangement links TRBV6-5 to TRBJ2-2, with 9 bases aligning to TRBD1. The germline V gene has CDR1 MNHEY and CDR2 SVGAGI. The CDR3 sequence is 16 residues long. Trimming cost V 0 bases and J 6 bases; bases outside gene matches: 5. Here the CDR3 reads CASSYSQGAVSGELFF. Written as DNA, the CDR3 is TGTGCCAGCAGTTACTCACAGGGGGCGGTATCCGGGGAGCTGTTTTTT.

The V call is TRBV7-9, the J call TRBJ2-2, with 10 bases matching TRBD2. This CDR3 region has 19 residues. V trimming: 3 bases; J trimming: 2 bases; junction bases outside the gene matches: 12. In germline, CDR1 is SEHNR, CDR2 FQNEAQ (reference sequence). The chain's CDR3 is CASSFPRTSGPHNTGELFF. The CDR3, as DNA: TGTGCCAGCAGCTTCCCCCGGACTAGCGGACCTCATAACACCGGGGAGCTGTTTTTT.

The chain links TRBV9 to TRBJ1-5; D is possibly TRBD1 (5 bases). The CDR3 length is 14 residues. Germline CDR1 SGDLS, CDR2 YYNGEE. V was trimmed by 0 bases and J by 6 bases, leaving 10 bases between them. CDR3 sequence reads: CASSVDTGSQPQHF. CDR3 in DNA: TGTGCCAGCAGCGTAGATACAGGTAGTCAGCCCCAGCATTTT.

This clone was recorded once. The chain links TRBV11-3 to TRBJ2-7; the match to TRBD1 covers 7 bases. From germline, CDR1 is SGHNT and CDR2 YENEEA. V lost 0 bases and J lost 5; bases outside the gene matches: 1. The CDR3 has 13 amino acids. The CDR3 loop is CASSLEDRNEQYF. The DNA of the CDR3 is TGTGCCAGCAGCTTAGAGGACAGGAACGAGCAGTACTTC.

The chain links TRBV28 to TRBJ1-4, with TRBD1 matching 11 bases. Germline CDR1 is MDHEN and CDR2 is SYDVKM. V trimming: 5 bases; J trimming: 0 bases; junction bases outside the gene matches: 8. The CDR3 is 18 amino acids. CDR3 amino acids: CASSVPGQGVATNEKLFF. In DNA form, the CDR3 reads TGTGCCAGCAGTGTCCCGGGACAGGGGGTTGCAACTAATGAAAAACTGTTTTTT. Complete variable domain (other parts from reference TRBV28 and TRBJ1-4): DVKVTQSSRYLVKRTGEKVFLECVQDMDHENMFWYRQDPGLGLRLIYFSYDVKMKEKGDIPEGYSVSREKKERFSLILESASTNQTSMYLCASSVPGQGVATNEKLFFGSGTQLSVL.

J is TRBJ1-6 and V is TRBV10-3; 12 bases are shared with TRBD1. V was clipped by 5 bases and J by 7 bases; unmatched bases: 6. CDR1 and CDR2 from the germline V gene are ENHRY and SYGVKD. The CDR3 has 16 residues. CDR3: CAISSGTGGLNSPLHF. As DNA, the CDR3 is TGTGCCATCAGTTCCGGGACAGGGGGCCTGAATTCACCCCTCCACTTT.

The chain recombines TRBV28 with TRBJ2-2, with TRBD1 identical over 12 bases. V lost 0 bases and J lost 2; bases outside the gene matches: 16. This CDR3 region has 22 residues. The germline V gene has CDR1 MDHEN and CDR2 SYDVKM. The CDR3 nucleotides are TGTGCCAGCAGTTTATGGGGACAGGGGGCGGCTAGCGGGAGTGTAAACACCGGGGAGCTGTTTTTT. This codes for CASSLWGQGAASGSVNTGELFF.

This chain links TRBV27 with TRBJ2-1; maybe TRBD2 (5 bases). V lost 5 bases to trimming and J lost 1 base, with 15 bases between them. The CDR3 contains 16 residues. Germline lookup yields CDR1 MNHEY and CDR2 SMNVEV (reference sequence). CDR3 nucleotides: TGTGCCAGCAGTCTACGCCCTGGCGGGTCCTACAATGAGCAGTTCTTC. Protein: CASSLRPGGSYNEQFF.

The chain combines TRBV28 with TRBJ2-5, with D possibly being TRBD1 (6 bases). Trimming removed 6 bases at V and 1 base at J, with 15 bases between. CDR1 and CDR2 from the germline V gene are MDHEN and SYDVKM. The CDR3 has 15 amino acids. DNA of the CDR3: TGTGCCAGCAGGCCGATAAGGGGGATCCAAGAGACCCAGTACTTC. This gives the protein CASRPIRGIQETQYF.

This clone was counted only a few times. The rearrangement uses TRBV29-1 and TRBJ1-4; tentatively, D is TRBD1 (5 bases). Germline values: CDR1 SQVTM, CDR2 ANQGSEA. V lost 4 bases and J 4 bases, leaving 13 bases between the germline ends. This CDR3 spans 14 amino acids. CDR3 bases: TGCAGCGTTGGGACGGGACTAGGTAATGAAAAACTGTTTTTT. It encodes CSVGTGLGNEKLFF.

This chain joins TRBV27 and TRBJ1-1, with TRBD1 matching 8 bases. CDR1 and CDR2 from the germline V gene are MNHEY and SMNVEV (reference sequence). CDR3 size: 15 residues. The ends lost 7 bases at V and 1 base at J; junction bases unmatched: 8. For the CDR3, the DNA is TGTGCCAGCAAACTGACAGGGGCCCAGAACACTGAAGCTTTCTTT. It encodes CASKLTGAQNTEAFF.

Regarding this clone: This sample also contains other DNA sequences that code for the same CDR3. V is TRBV7-2 and J is TRBJ1-5; the D gene is possibly TRBD1 (5 bases). Deletions cut 1 base from V and 1 base from J, with 8 bases between. The CDR3 runs 15 residues. Germline V gene data show CDR1 as SGHTA and CDR2 as FQGNSA. The CDR3 coding sequence is TGTGCCAGCAGCTTAGTCGGGGGGAGCAATCAGCCCCAGCATTTT. This translates into CASSLVGGSNQPQHF.

This rearrangement joins TRBV5-4 to TRBJ1-4; 9 bases match TRBD1. CDR1 SGHNT and CDR2 YYREEE come from the germline V gene (reference sequence). The CDR3 has 16 amino acids. Trimming took 4 bases from V and 7 from J; bases not matched to a gene: 11. The CDR3 coding sequence is TGTGCCAGCAGCCGAAGCACAGGGGGCAGGGGTGAAAAACTGTTTTTT. Encoded protein: CASSRSTGGRGEKLFF.

The rearrangement uses TRBV5-1 and TRBJ1-1; no firm D call. The CDR3 has 13 amino acids. Germline CDR1 reads SGHRS; CDR2 reads YFSETQ. Between the trimmed V and J ends, which lost 1 base and 0 bases, there was a span of 4 bases. For the CDR3, the DNA is TGCGCCAGCAGCTTGTCCGTGAACACTGAAGCTTTCTTT. Translated: CASSLSVNTEAFF.